This is a list of T cell receptor beta chains from one sample in a study of T cell repertoires in cytomegalovirus infection. TCRdb re-called the reads with MiXCR, one entry per CDR3 protein. This table has some 300,000 distinct CDR3 sequences, about 9.1% appearing once. Input material: PBMCs. These receptors were obtained from a human donor in good health (CMV status not recorded). Some clones in this sample may be carry-over from other donors' samples. Each CDR3 is given without its conserved first and last residue.

j_call: TRBJ2-1; v_call: TRBV6-2/TRBV6-3; cdr3_aa: ASSYPSSYNEQF
j_call: TRBJ2-1; v_call: TRBV27; cdr3_aa: ASSLPTGGGNNEQF
j_call: TRBJ1-2; v_call: TRBV20-1; cdr3_aa: SARVENGYT
j_call: TRBJ1-5; v_call: TRBV5-4; cdr3_aa: ASSEQGFNQPQH
j_call: TRBJ1-2; v_call: TRBV5-1; cdr3_aa: ASSPGQGMYGYT
j_call: TRBJ1-1; v_call: TRBV20-1; cdr3_aa: SVTGQGNTEAF
j_call: TRBJ1-3; v_call: TRBV6-5; cdr3_aa: ASSYDRSGNTIY
j_call: TRBJ2-1; v_call: TRBV7-2; cdr3_aa: ASSFFKGIGEQF
j_call: TRBJ1-2; v_call: TRBV2; cdr3_aa: ASSERRVT
j_call: TRBJ1-5; v_call: TRBV3-1; cdr3_aa: ASSHGQKGPQH
j_call: TRBJ1-2; v_call: TRBV20-1; cdr3_aa: SAEGGDRGPYGYT
j_call: TRBJ2-3; v_call: TRBV7-2; cdr3_aa: ASSLGLRLSSTDTQY
j_call: TRBJ2-7; v_call: TRBV9; cdr3_aa: ASSGGQGLHEQY
j_call: TRBJ1-1; v_call: TRBV5-4; cdr3_aa: ASSQGERNTEAF
j_call: TRBJ1-5; v_call: TRBV12-3/TRBV12-4; cdr3_aa: ASSLAGNRGFNQPQH
j_call: TRBJ2-2; v_call: TRBV6-6; cdr3_aa: ASSFLWIGELF
j_call: TRBJ1-2; v_call: TRBV2; cdr3_aa: ASSGDQVSKSYT
j_call: TRBJ1-2; v_call: TRBV10-3; cdr3_aa: AIKGDLRLSNYGYT
j_call: TRBJ2-3; v_call: TRBV7-9; cdr3_aa: ASSSASDTQY
j_call: TRBJ2-3; v_call: TRBV7-2; cdr3_aa: ASSLRDRGHGQY
j_call: TRBJ2-1; v_call: TRBV19; cdr3_aa: ASSIGAGGPSYNEQF
j_call: TRBJ2-6; v_call: TRBV29-1; cdr3_aa: SVEGGHATSGANVLT
j_call: TRBJ2-5; v_call: TRBV5-1; cdr3_aa: ASSSGGSGETQY
j_call: TRBJ2-2; v_call: TRBV12-3/TRBV12-4; cdr3_aa: ASSLARNSGHTGELF
j_call: TRBJ2-3; v_call: TRBV19; cdr3_aa: ASSKQGPGDTQY
j_call: TRBJ2-3; v_call: TRBV19; cdr3_aa: ASSPTRAASTDTQY
j_call: TRBJ2-5; v_call: TRBV28; cdr3_aa: ASSSNVETQY
j_call: TRBJ2-3; v_call: TRBV10-3; cdr3_aa: AIRGLATDTQY
j_call: TRBJ1-1; v_call: TRBV20-1; cdr3_aa: SARNRGRLGEAF
j_call: TRBJ2-3; v_call: TRBV5-5; cdr3_aa: ASRPRLDTDTQY
j_call: TRBJ2-3; v_call: TRBV29-1; cdr3_aa: SAVRGPDTQY
j_call: TRBJ2-3; v_call: TRBV7-9; cdr3_aa: ASSLARWDGDTQY
j_call: TRBJ1-1; v_call: TRBV7-9; cdr3_aa: ASSLGGGRGNTEAF
j_call: TRBJ2-3; v_call: TRBV20-1; cdr3_aa: SARANRGADTQY
j_call: TRBJ2-3; v_call: TRBV7-9; cdr3_aa: ASSFRGGSTDTQY
j_call: TRBJ2-7; v_call: TRBV7-9; cdr3_aa: ASSVTGYEQY
j_call: TRBJ2-6; v_call: TRBV14; cdr3_aa: ASSQETGSGANVLT
j_call: TRBJ2-1; v_call: TRBV5-1; cdr3_aa: ASSFLAGGNEQF
j_call: TRBJ2-3; v_call: TRBV5-4; cdr3_aa: ASSLSVGSTDTQY
j_call: TRBJ2-5; v_call: TRBV5-4; cdr3_aa: ASSARGEETQY
j_call: TRBJ2-5; v_call: TRBV5-1; cdr3_aa: ASSLERGGPETQY
j_call: TRBJ2-5; v_call: TRBV20-1; cdr3_aa: SGGTSGQETQY
j_call: TRBJ2-5; v_call: TRBV6-5; cdr3_aa: ASSRTGYPETQY
j_call: TRBJ2-1; v_call: TRBV29-1; cdr3_aa: SVGGTPQSNEQF
j_call: TRBJ1-2; v_call: TRBV7-2; cdr3_aa: ASSITGGLGYT
j_call: TRBJ1-2; v_call: TRBV29-1; cdr3_aa: SPGQGIDGYT
j_call: TRBJ2-5; v_call: TRBV7-6; cdr3_aa: ASSSPGQQETQY
j_call: TRBJ2-5; v_call: TRBV29-1; cdr3_aa: SVEDKVGRETQY